These 9 T cell receptor beta chains came from one sample sequenced in a study of shared clonotypes between healthy human individuals. CD8 cells regarded as naive lacked CD45RO, were positively chosen for CCR7, and omitted terminally differentiated effector memory CD45RA+ cells. Sequencing was performed with immunoSEQ multiplex PCR; in TCRdb, only in-frame clones are kept and a portion is missing. The sample lists roughly 2,000,000 clones, 93% occurring once. Sequencing was done on a sample of naive CD8+ T cells from PBMCs. These receptor sequences come from a man between 18 and 29 years old in good health. Some clones in this sample may be carry-over from other donors' samples.

The chain links TRBV7-8 to TRBJ2-7; 7 nucleotides agree with TRBD1. Trimming cost V 7 bases and J 6 bases; bases outside gene matches: 6. From germline, CDR1 is SGHVS and CDR2 FQNEAQ. The CDR3 covers 12 residues. The CDR3, as DNA: TGTGCCAGCACCTCCACAGGGGTCGAGCAGTACTTC. Protein sequence: CASTSTGVEQYF.

This chain links TRBV7-9 with TRBJ1-1, with 7 bases fitting TRBD1. The germline CDR1 and CDR2 sequences are SEHNR and FQNEAQ (reference sequence). J gave up 2 bases and V 5 bases, and 5 bases lay outside the gene matches. The CDR3 has 14 amino acids. In nucleotides, the CDR3 is TGTGCCAGCAGCGCTCGACAGGGAAACACTGAAGCTTTCTTT. As protein: CASSARQGNTEAFF. Drawing the rest from reference TRBV7-9 and TRBJ1-1, the complete variable domain is DTGVSQNPRHKITKRGQNVTFRCDPISEHNRLYWYRQTLGQGPEFLTYFQNEAQLEKSRLLSDRFSAERPKGSFSTLEIQRTEQGDSAMYLCASSARQGNTEAFFGQGTRLTVV.

V gene TRBV28 combines with J gene TRBJ2-7; tentative D call: TRBD2 (6 bases). V was pared by 1 base and J by 7 bases, with 8 bases between. The CDR3 extends over 12 amino acids. Germline V gene lookup returns CDR1 MDHEN and CDR2 SYDVKM. The CDR3 nucleotides read TGTGCCAGCAGTTTATACGGGGGTGAGCAGTACTTC. As protein: CASSLYGGEQYF.

The rearrangement links TRBV10-3 to TRBJ2-1, with D maybe TRBD1 (6 bases). This CDR3 comprises 17 residues. From germline, CDR1 is ENHRY and CDR2 SYGVKD. The V end was cut by 0 bases, the J end by 3 bases, with 15 bases between. The CDR3 nucleotides read TGTGCCATCAGTGAGTCGGTGGCTCGAGGGGGCTACAATGAGCAGTTCTTC. Protein sequence: CAISESVARGGYNEQFF.

About this clone: The identical CDR3 is also encoded by other nucleotide sequences in the sample. The chain combines TRBV9 with TRBJ2-2, with 8 nucleotides matching TRBD2. Germline values: CDR1 SGDLS, CDR2 YYNGEE. The CDR3 is 15 amino acids. V was pared by 0 bases and J by 5 bases, with 3 bases of the junction left unmatched. For the CDR3, the DNA is TGTGCCAGCAGCGTAGTTGCGGGAGGTACCGGGGAGCTGTTTTTT. Protein: CASSVVAGGTGELFF.

In the case of this clone: This sample also contains other DNA sequences that code for the same CDR3. The chain joins TRBV27 to TRBJ2-5; D is ambiguous. The length of the CDR3 is 14 residues. Trimming pared 3 bases from V and 1 base from J, leaving 9 bases between. Germline V gene sequence: CDR1 MNHEY, CDR2 SMNVEV (reference sequence). The CDR3 loop reads CASSFRAPQETQYF. As DNA, the CDR3 is TGTGCCAGCAGTTTCAGAGCCCCCCAAGAGACCCAGTACTTC.

The chain employs TRBV6-5 and TRBJ2-1, with D perhaps TRBD2 (5 bases). Germline assignment: CDR1 MNHEY and CDR2 SVGAGI. CDR3 length: 12 amino acids. Trimming pared 5 bases from V and 10 bases from J, leaving 12 bases between. This CDR3 reads CASSPGSPEQFF. The CDR3 DNA follows: TGTGCCAGCAGTCCGGGGTCACCCGAGCAGTTCTTC.

J is TRBJ2-3 and V is TRBV19; 10 bases agree with TRBD1. CDR3 length: 17 residues. Germline CDR1 and CDR2: LNHDA and SQIVND (reference sequence). Trimming at V came to 0 bases and at J to 4 bases, leaving 7 bases not matched to a gene. CDR3 DNA: TGTGCCAGTAGTATAGATTCCGGGACAGGGGTGGCAGATACGCAGTATTTT. It yields the protein CASSIDSGTGVADTQYF. Using reference TRBV19 and TRBJ2-3 for the parts outside the CDR3, the full variable domain is DGGITQSPKYLFRKEGQNVTLSCEQNLNHDAMYWYRQDPGQGLRLIYYSQIVNDFQKGDIAEGYSVSREKKESFPLTVTSAQKNPTAFYLCASSIDSGTGVADTQYFGPGTRLTVL.

The chain combines TRBV6-5 with TRBJ2-1; tentatively, D is TRBD1 (6 bases). V shed 4 bases and J shed 7 bases, with 11 bases lying between them. The CDR3 consists of 13 residues. CDR1 is MNHEY and CDR2 is SVGAGI in the germline V gene. The CDR3 region is CASSFNRENEQFF. The CDR3 region has the DNA TGTGCCAGCAGTTTCAACAGGGAGAATGAGCAGTTCTTC.